This entry lists 6 T cell receptor beta chains sequenced from one sample in a study of blood T cell dynamics during melanoma immunotherapy. Profiling relied on immunoSEQ multiplex PCR, and the TCRdb table lists in-frame clones only, not all of them. The table lists 8,500 to 11,000 clones, 70% to 90% of them singletons. Described time point: week 3, after first cycle of checkpoint inhibitor. The sequences come from blood, collected from a patient treated with checkpoint blockade. The origin of the receptors is a human donor with melanoma.

DNA of the CDR3: TGTGCCAGCAGCCGACAGGCGAACACCGGGGAGCTGTTTTTT. This gives the protein CASSRQANTGELFF. The rearrangement uses TRBV5-4 and TRBJ2-2; D possibly corresponds to TRBD1 (6 bases). Germline-derived CDR1 and CDR2 are SGHNT and YYREEE (reference sequence). The V and J ends lost 4 bases and 0 bases respectively, with 7 bases between them. The CDR3 sequence is 14 residues long.

This clone was observed a single time. This chain connects TRBV9 to TRBJ1-2; D is possibly TRBD1 (5 bases). Between the trimmed V and J ends, which lost 2 bases and 4 bases, there was a span of 9 bases. CDR1 and CDR2 from the germline V gene are SGDLS and YYNGEE. This CDR3 contains 13 residues. CDR3 amino acids: CASSVTGFYGYTF. The DNA for the CDR3 is TGTGCCAGCAGCGTCACAGGCTTCTATGGCTACACCTTC.

The CDR3 DNA reads as TGTGCCAGCAGCGTAGACAGCAACAATGAGCAGTTCTTC. The encoded protein is CASSVDSNNEQFF. V and J are TRBV7-6 and TRBJ2-1; D perhaps matches TRBD1 (5 bases). V dropped 5 bases and J dropped 5 bases, with 10 bases sitting between them. This CDR3 region has 13 residues. Germline CDR1 reads SGHVS; CDR2 reads FNYEAQ.

The chain carries TRBV9 and TRBJ2-2; D call uncertain. Germline values: CDR1 SGDLS, CDR2 YYNGEE. This CDR3 has 16 amino acids. Trimming took 0 bases from V and 0 from J, leaving 9 bases between them. The DNA for the CDR3 is TGTGCCAGCAGCGTAGGGTACCGAACGAACACCGGGGAGCTGTTTTTT. Encoded protein: CASSVGYRTNTGELFF.

The chain couples TRBV7-9 to TRBJ1-2; D is ambiguous. Trimming took 3 bases from V and 2 from J, leaving 7 bases between them. The CDR3 sequence is 13 residues long. Germline V gene data show CDR1 as SEHNR and CDR2 as FQNEAQ (reference sequence). Here the CDR3 DNA reads TGTGCCAGCAGCTTCAATCCAAACTATGGCTACACCTTC. This sequence encodes CASSFNPNYGYTF.

The V call is TRBV5-1, the J call TRBJ1-1; 7 positions match TRBD1. The trim removed 4 bases at V and 0 bases at J, leaving 6 bases unmatched. Looked up from germline, CDR1 is SGHRS and CDR2 is YFSETQ. The CDR3 is 15 amino acids. The CDR3 reads CASSGWDRLNTEAFF. The CDR3, as DNA: TGCGCCAGCAGCGGCTGGGACAGACTGAACACTGAAGCTTTCTTT. Combining the CDR3 with reference TRBV5-1 and TRBJ1-1 gives the whole variable domain KAGVTQTPRYLIKTRGQQVTLSCSPISGHRSVSWYQQTPGQGLQFLFEYFSETQRNKGNFPGRFSGRQFSNSRSEMNVSTLELGDSALYLCASSGWDRLNTEAFFGQGTRLTVV.